One sample yielded the 27 T cell receptor beta chains listed below, sequenced in a study of blood T cell repertoires in COVID-19 (dated by TCRdb to about 2020). The library was built by means of the immunoSEQ multiplex PCR assay. TCRdb retrieved this table from immuneACCESS and kept in-frame rearrangements only. Not all clones are present; in checked studies, unresolved V genes account for under half, and no reason is known for the remainder. The sample yields tens of thousands of clones; nearly 90% were counted once. About 4.5% of the sample goes to the ten largest clones. The sequenced material came from peripheral blood. The receptor set was obtained from a man in his sixties with acute or convalescent COVID-19.

V gene TRBV5-5 combines with J gene TRBJ1-4; D is uncertain. The CDR3 runs 15 residues. The V gene's germline CDR1 is SGHKS and CDR2 YYEKEE (reference sequence). V lost 0 bases to trimming and J lost 4 bases, with 10 bases between them. This chain's CDR3 is CASSLGRVVNEKLFF. CDR3 coding DNA: TGTGCCAGCAGCTTGGGGAGGGTAGTTAATGAAAAACTGTTTTTT.

This clone was detected only a few times. The chain couples TRBV7-2 to TRBJ1-2, with 8 bases lining up with TRBD1. CDR1 and CDR2 from the germline V gene are SGHTA and FQGNSA. The CDR3 is 15 residues long. V trimming: 5 bases; J trimming: 7 bases; junction bases outside the gene matches: 12. The CDR3, as DNA: TGTGCCAGCAGCCCCTCCCAGGGGGCGCTTAGTGGCTACACCTTC. Its protein product is CASSPSQGALSGYTF.

The rearrangement uses TRBV4-2 and TRBJ2-3, with D maybe TRBD2 (6 bases). This CDR3 contains 13 residues. Trimming removed 5 bases from V and 6 bases from J, with 12 bases in between. The germline V gene encodes CDR1 LGHNA and CDR2 YNFKEQ. CDR3 sequence: CASSSAAGDTQYF. The CDR3 region has the DNA TGTGCCAGCAGCTCAGCCGCGGGGGATACGCAGTATTTT.

The sample holds one count of this clone. The chain carries TRBV19 and TRBJ1-3, with a tentative D call TRBD1 (6 bases). This CDR3 is 16 amino acids long. The germline CDR1 and CDR2 sequences are LNHDA and SQIVND (reference sequence). V lost 4 bases and J lost 0, with 13 bases in between. The CDR3 sequence is CASSTPRTVSGNTIYF. The CDR3 DNA is TGTGCCAGTAGTACCCCCCGGACAGTCTCTGGAAACACCATATATTTT.

The chain combines TRBV4-1 with TRBJ1-4; D is possibly TRBD1 (6 bases). Germline V gives CDR1 MGHRA, CDR2 YSYEKL. CDR3 length: 14 amino acids. Trimming took 1 base from V and 7 from J, leaving 10 bases between them. The CDR3 is CASSQVQGIEKLFF. Here the CDR3 DNA reads TGCGCCAGCAGCCAAGTCCAGGGGATTGAAAAACTGTTTTTT.

Regarding this clone: Within the sample, other DNA sequences also encode this same CDR3. Written as DNA, the CDR3 is TGTGCCAGCAGTCCCTCACGGGTAAACTATGGCTACACCTTC. Translation gives CASSPSRVNYGYTF. The chain recombines TRBV6-5 with TRBJ1-2; no clear D. This CDR3 is 14 amino acids long. Germline CDR1 is MNHEY and CDR2 is SVGAGI. Trimming shortened V by 5 bases and J by 2 bases, and 12 bases separated the two germline ends.

V and J are TRBV7-2 and TRBJ1-2; no definite D call. Germline CDR1 reads SGHTA; CDR2 reads FQGNSA. Deletions cut 5 bases from V and 6 bases from J, with 16 bases between. The CDR3 length is 14 residues. The CDR3 is CASSRGGVQNGYTF. CDR3 sequence (DNA): TGTGCCAGCAGCCGGGGAGGCGTCCAGAATGGCTACACCTTC.

This clone came up a few times. This chain links TRBV5-1 with TRBJ1-1, with 8 bases lining up with TRBD1. CDR3 size: 14 residues. The V segment lost 4 bases and the J segment 0 bases; nucleotides outside the gene matches: 2. Germline V gene sequence: CDR1 SGHRS, CDR2 YFSETQ. The CDR3 region has the DNA TGCGCCAGCAGCCAGGGACAGGTGAACACTGAAGCTTTCTTT. The encoded protein is CASSQGQVNTEAFF.

The V gene is TRBV4-2, the J gene TRBJ2-4, with D maybe TRBD1 (5 bases). Germline V gene data show CDR1 as LGHNA and CDR2 as YNFKEQ. Trimming cost V 2 bases and J 2 bases, with 13 bases left between them. The CDR3 is 16 residues long. CDR3 bases: TGTGCCAGCAGCCAACAATATTTGGACACCAAAAACATTCAGTACTTC. Its protein product is CASSQQYLDTKNIQYF.

A few counts support this clone. This chain links TRBV6-2 or TRBV6-3 with TRBJ1-3; a weak D match, TRBD1 (5 bases). The CDR3 has 17 residues. Trimming left V 5 bases short and J 1 base short, with 18 bases between. Germline V gene lookup returns CDR1 MNHEY and CDR2 SVGEGT. CDR3 region: CASSILAGRISGNTIYF. The CDR3 nucleotides read TGTGCCAGCAGTATCTTGGCGGGGCGTATATCTGGAAACACCATATATTTT.

The rearrangement uses TRBV4-3 and TRBJ2-7, with D possibly matching TRBD1 (5 bases). Germline V gene sequence: CDR1 LGHNA, CDR2 YSLEER. The CDR3 has 14 residues. With 1 base removed from V and 5 bases from J, the gap between germline ends came to 12 bases. The CDR3 nucleotides read TGCGCCAGCAGCCAAGTAGGGGCAAGGGACGAGCAGTACTTC. It specifies CASSQVGARDEQYF.

This chain connects TRBV29-1 to TRBJ2-3; weak D call: TRBD2 (6 bases). The CDR3 totals 13 residues. V was trimmed by 4 bases and J by 4 bases, leaving 12 bases between them. From germline, CDR1 is SQVTM and CDR2 ANQGSEA. Written as DNA, the CDR3 is TGCAGCGTTGCGGCGAGACTAGCAGATACGCAGTATTTT. Amino acids: CSVAARLADTQYF.

This chain connects TRBV10-3 to TRBJ2-3; TRBD2 matches at 9 bases. Unmatched junction bases numbered 10, after V lost 0 bases and J lost 0 bases. This CDR3 is built from 19 residues. Germline CDR1 ENHRY, CDR2 SYGVKD. In DNA, the CDR3 is TGTGCCATCAGTGAGTCGAAGGGCGGGGGGGGCCTTAGCACAGATACGCAGTATTTT. It is translated as CAISESKGGGGLSTDTQYF.

As DNA, the CDR3 is TGTGCCGTCCGTAAGGACAGGAGCTCCTATAATTCACCCCTCCACTTT. Protein sequence: CAVRKDRSSYNSPLHF. This rearrangement joins TRBV2 to TRBJ1-6, with 7 bases aligning to TRBD1. The CDR3 is made up of 16 amino acids. Germline V gene lookup returns CDR1 SNHLY and CDR2 FYNNEI. Losses at the gene ends were 11 bases for V and 0 bases for J; bases not matched to a gene: 10.

The rearrangement uses TRBV20-1 and TRBJ1-3; TRBD1 matches at 8 bases. The germline V gene has CDR1 DFQATT and CDR2 SNEGSKA (reference sequence). V shed 3 bases and J 1 base; nucleotides not matched to a gene: 11. The CDR3 length is 17 residues. Written as DNA, the CDR3 is TGCAGTGCTAGTAGCGGGACAGGCGCAGTTTCTGGAAACACCATATATTTT. It translates to CSASSGTGAVSGNTIYF.

The table lists this clone with a count of one. This chain links TRBV19 with TRBJ2-7; D call uncertain. Germline CDR1 LNHDA, CDR2 SQIVND (reference sequence). The CDR3 runs 13 residues. The V gene lost 9 bases and the J gene lost 2 bases, with 14 bases spanning the gap. In DNA form, the CDR3 reads TGTGCCAGCCCCCCCAGGTTGACCTACGAGCAGTACTTC. This codes for CASPPRLTYEQYF. Combining the CDR3 with reference TRBV19 and TRBJ2-7 gives the whole variable domain DGGITQSPKYLFRKEGQNVTLSCEQNLNHDAMYWYRQDPGQGLRLIYYSQIVNDFQKGDIAEGYSVSREKKESFPLTVTSAQKNPTAFYLCASPPRLTYEQYFGPGTRLTVT.

The V call is TRBV10-1, the J call TRBJ2-7; no firm D call. The V and J ends lost 1 base and 9 bases respectively, with 13 bases between them. This CDR3 has 13 residues. CDR1 WNHNN and CDR2 SYGVQD come from the germline V gene (reference sequence). The CDR3 coding sequence is TGCGCCAGCAGTGAGTTGGGTCCTACGGGGCAGTACTTC. This sequence encodes CASSELGPTGQYF.

CDR3 nucleotides: TGTGCCAGCAGCGGACGGGGCTATGGCTACACCTTC. Translating gives CASSGRGYGYTF. This rearrangement joins TRBV6-5 to TRBJ1-2; unclear D gene. Trimming took off 6 bases at V and 4 bases at J, with 9 bases between the two ends. This CDR3 is 12 amino acids long. CDR1 is MNHEY and CDR2 is SVGAGI in the germline V gene.

The chain recombines TRBV7-9 with TRBJ1-1; the D is unclear. Germline loops: CDR1 SEHNR, CDR2 FQNEAQ (reference sequence). CDR3 length equals 15 residues. Trimming took off 1 base at V and 1 base at J, with 10 bases between the two ends. This chain's CDR3 is CASSLVGRGNTEAFF. As DNA, the CDR3 is TGTGCCAGCAGCTTAGTTGGCCGGGGGAACACTGAAGCTTTCTTT.

The gene calls are TRBV19 and TRBJ2-2; D is possibly TRBD2 (6 bases). Trimming took off 7 bases at V and 5 bases at J, with 17 bases between the two ends. CDR1 is LNHDA, CDR2 SQIVND, per germline (reference sequence). The CDR3 has 15 amino acids. CDR3 protein: CASKTRGGRTGELFF. CDR3 DNA sequence: TGTGCCAGTAAGACACGAGGAGGGAGAACCGGGGAGCTGTTTTTT.

The chain links TRBV12-3 or TRBV12-4 to TRBJ2-1, with D perhaps TRBD2 (5 bases). CDR3 length: 13 amino acids. Trimming pared 3 bases from V and 4 bases from J, leaving 7 bases between. For the CDR3, the DNA is TGTGCCAGCAGTTTCGGACTTTACAATGAGCAGTTCTTC. This encodes CASSFGLYNEQFF.

The chain carries TRBV3-1 (or the pseudogene TRBV3-2) and TRBJ1-1, with unresolved D. Trimming cost V 4 bases and J 4 bases, with 13 bases left between them. This CDR3 spans 14 amino acids. The germline gives CDR1 LGHDT, CDR2 YNNKEL (reference sequence). The CDR3: CASSPPLDFTEAFF. The CDR3 nucleotides are TGTGCCAGCAGCCCCCCTCTGGACTTCACTGAAGCTTTCTTT.

The V call is TRBV7-4, the J call TRBJ1-2; D possibly corresponds to TRBD1 (5 bases). V lost 5 bases and J 6 bases, leaving 10 bases between the germline ends. Per the germline V gene, CDR1 is SGHVT and CDR2 is SQSDAQ. This CDR3 is 12 amino acids long. In nucleotides, the CDR3 is TGTGCCAGCAGCCCCGGGGGGGATGGCTACACCTTC. This translates into CASSPGGDGYTF.

The chain employs TRBV18 and TRBJ1-1; D ambiguous. The CDR3 sequence is 13 residues long. Germline CDR1 and CDR2: KGHSH and LQKENI. V lost 6 bases and J 1 base, leaving 9 bases between the germline ends. The CDR3 DNA follows: TGTGCCAGCTCCCCTCCCGGGAACACTGAAGCTTTCTTT. It encodes CASSPPGNTEAFF.

The chain recombines TRBV27 with TRBJ2-1, with TRBD1 identical over 8 bases. CDR3 size: 15 residues. Germline V CDR1 and CDR2: MNHEY, SMNVEV (reference sequence). V dropped 5 bases and J dropped 8; count of bases not matched to a gene: 11. The CDR3 reads CASSIQGAPSDEQFF. CDR3 DNA: TGTGCCAGCAGTATCCAGGGGGCCCCCAGCGATGAGCAGTTCTTC.

V gene TRBV4-3 combines with J gene TRBJ2-7, with 9 bases that match TRBD1. CDR1 is LGHNA and CDR2 is YSLEER in the germline V gene. The CDR3 contains 16 residues. V shed 0 bases, J shed 3 bases, and the junction held 6 bases outside the gene matches. The CDR3 DNA sequence: TGCGCCAGCAGCCAAGATACCGGGACAGGGATCTACGAGCAGTACTTC. It encodes CASSQDTGTGIYEQYF.

CDR3: CASSLAGVGSPLHF. The CDR3 DNA sequence: TGTGCCAGCAGCTTGGCGGGGGTGGGGTCACCCCTCCACTTT. J is TRBJ1-6 and V is TRBV5-4; D is perhaps TRBD1 (5 bases). The CDR3 spans 14 residues. Germline V gene lookup returns CDR1 SGHNT and CDR2 YYREEE (reference sequence). Trimming removed 0 bases at V and 10 bases at J, with 11 bases between.